This TCR beta chain appears in the sequencing data of a study of blood T cell repertoires in COVID-19. Study as a whole: Recovered status in Cohort 3 required two negative PCRs, clearance, or symptom resolution.

The authors' processing: Researchers report that nucleated cell counts were estimated from reference gene primer amplification. Only in-frame clones appear in the TCRdb table, and some are missing; sequencing was by immunoSEQ multiplex PCR. V and J calls plus clone size are reproduced from that table; the DNA served to infer D and trimming. This table holds 400,000 or so clones, 80% to 90% found once. This clone has only a few counts. Germline values: CDR1 SGHDN, CDR2 FVKESK. The CDR3 is 14 residues long. V was pared by 3 bases and J by 1 base, with 7 bases between. The V gene is TRBV14, the J gene TRBJ2-1; D might be TRBD1 (6 bases). Sequenced sample: PBMCs or T cells enriched from blood (not recorded which). This receptor was obtained from a man aged 35 to 55 in a cohort exposed to, infected with or recovered from COVID-19 (not recorded which). The CDR3 protein is CASSHQGSYNEQFF. CDR3 DNA sequence: TGTGCCAGCAGCCACCAGGGGTCCTACAATGAGCAGTTCTTC.